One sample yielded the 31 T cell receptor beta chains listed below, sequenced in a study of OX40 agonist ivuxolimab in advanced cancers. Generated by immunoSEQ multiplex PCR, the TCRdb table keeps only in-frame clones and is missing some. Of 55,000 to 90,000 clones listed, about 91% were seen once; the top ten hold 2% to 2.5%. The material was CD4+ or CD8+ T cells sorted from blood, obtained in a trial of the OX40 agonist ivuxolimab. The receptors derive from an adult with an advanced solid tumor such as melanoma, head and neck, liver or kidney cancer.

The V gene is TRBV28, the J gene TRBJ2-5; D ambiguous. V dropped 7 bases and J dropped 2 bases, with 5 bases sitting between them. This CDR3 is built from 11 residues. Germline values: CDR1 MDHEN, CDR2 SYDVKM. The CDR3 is CASTKQETQYF. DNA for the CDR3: TGTGCCAGCACCAAACAAGAGACCCAGTACTTC. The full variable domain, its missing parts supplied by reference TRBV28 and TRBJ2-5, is DVKVTQSSRYLVKRTGEKVFLECVQDMDHENMFWYRQDPGLGLRLIYFSYDVKMKEKGDIPEGYSVSREKKERFSLILESASTNQTSMYLCASTKQETQYFGPGTRLLVL.

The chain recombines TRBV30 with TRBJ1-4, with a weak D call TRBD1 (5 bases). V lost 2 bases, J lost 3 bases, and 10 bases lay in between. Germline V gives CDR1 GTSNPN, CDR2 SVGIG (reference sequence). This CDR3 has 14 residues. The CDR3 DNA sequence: TGTGCCTGGAGTTCGGGGGGAGCTAATGAAAAACTGTTTTTT. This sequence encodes CAWSSGGANEKLFF.

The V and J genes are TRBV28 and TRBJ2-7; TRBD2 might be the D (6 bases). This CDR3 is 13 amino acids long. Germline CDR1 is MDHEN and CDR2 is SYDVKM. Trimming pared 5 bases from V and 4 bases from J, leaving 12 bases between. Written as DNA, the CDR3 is TGTGCCAGCAGTACGAGCGGGCCGTACGAGCAGTACTTC. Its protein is CASSTSGPYEQYF.

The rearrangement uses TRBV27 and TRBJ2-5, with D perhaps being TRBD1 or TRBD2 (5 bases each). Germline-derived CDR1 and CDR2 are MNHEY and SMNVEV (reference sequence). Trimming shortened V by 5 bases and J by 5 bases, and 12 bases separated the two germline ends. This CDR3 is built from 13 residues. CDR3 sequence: CASSPRDGETQYF. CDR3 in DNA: TGTGCCAGCAGTCCCCGGGACGGGGAGACCCAGTACTTC.

The CDR3 here is CASSFSSGSRTGTQYF. The CDR3 DNA is TGTGCCAGCAGCTTCTCATCGGGGAGCAGGACGGGTACGCAGTATTTT. The rearrangement joins TRBV7-8 to TRBJ2-3; possibly TRBD2 for D (5 bases). V was shortened by 3 bases and J by 8 bases, with 21 bases between the two germline ends. This CDR3 has 16 residues. Germline V gene data show CDR1 as SGHVS and CDR2 as FQNEAQ.

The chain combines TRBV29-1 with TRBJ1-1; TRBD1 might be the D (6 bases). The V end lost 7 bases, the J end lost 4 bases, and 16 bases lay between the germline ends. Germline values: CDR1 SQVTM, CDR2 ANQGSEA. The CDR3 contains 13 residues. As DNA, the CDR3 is TGCAGCGGTGGCCGGGGGCAGAGCACTGAAGCTTTCTTT. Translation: CSGGRGQSTEAFF.

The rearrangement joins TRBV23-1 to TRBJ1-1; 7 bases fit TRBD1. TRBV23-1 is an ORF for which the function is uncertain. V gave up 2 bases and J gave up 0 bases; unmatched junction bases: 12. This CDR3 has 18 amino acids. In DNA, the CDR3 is TGCGCCAGCAGTCAACCCGGGACAGTCCGAAGTATGAACACTGAAGCTTTCTTT. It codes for CASSQPGTVRSMNTEAFF.

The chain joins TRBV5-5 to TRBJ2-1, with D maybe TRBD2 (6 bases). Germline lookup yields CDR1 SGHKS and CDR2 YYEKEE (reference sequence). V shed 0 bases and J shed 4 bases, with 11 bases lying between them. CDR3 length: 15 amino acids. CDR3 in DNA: TGTGCCAGCAGCTTGGGCGGGATAGTGTACAATGAGCAGTTCTTC. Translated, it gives CASSLGGIVYNEQFF.

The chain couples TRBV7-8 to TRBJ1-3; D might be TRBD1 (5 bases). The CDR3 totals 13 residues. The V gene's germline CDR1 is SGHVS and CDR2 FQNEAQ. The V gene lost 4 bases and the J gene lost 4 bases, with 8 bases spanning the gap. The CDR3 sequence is CASSSGWGNTIYF. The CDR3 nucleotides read TGTGCCAGCAGCTCAGGGTGGGGAAACACCATATATTTT.

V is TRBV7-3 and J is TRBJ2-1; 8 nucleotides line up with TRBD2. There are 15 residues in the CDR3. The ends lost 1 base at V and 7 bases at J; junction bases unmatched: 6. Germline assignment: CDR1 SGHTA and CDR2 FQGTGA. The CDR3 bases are TGTGCCAGCAGCTTAAACCCGGGGGGGCGTAATGAGCAGTTCTTC. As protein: CASSLNPGGRNEQFF. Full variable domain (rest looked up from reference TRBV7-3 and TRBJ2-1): GAGVSQTPSNKVTEKGKYVELRCDPISGHTALYWYRQSLGQGPEFLIYFQGTGAADDSGLPNDRFFAVRPEGSVSTLKIQRTERGDSAVYLCASSLNPGGRNEQFFGPGTRLTVL.

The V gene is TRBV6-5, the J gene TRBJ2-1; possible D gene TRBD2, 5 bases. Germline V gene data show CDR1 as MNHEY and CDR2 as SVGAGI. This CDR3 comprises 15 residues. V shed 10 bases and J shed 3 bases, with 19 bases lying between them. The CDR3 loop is CATLKGAEFYNEQFF. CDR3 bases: TGTGCCACCCTCAAGGGAGCGGAGTTCTACAATGAGCAGTTCTTC.

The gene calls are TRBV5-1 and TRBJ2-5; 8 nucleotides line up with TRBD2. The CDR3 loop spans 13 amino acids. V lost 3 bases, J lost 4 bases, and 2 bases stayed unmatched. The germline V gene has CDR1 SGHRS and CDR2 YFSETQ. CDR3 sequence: CASSSSGGETQYF. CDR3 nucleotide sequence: TGCGCCAGCAGCTCCAGCGGGGGAGAGACCCAGTACTTC.

CDR3 sequence: CASSLDGNSPLHF. The CDR3 bases are TGTGCCAGCAGCTTAGACGGGAATTCACCCCTCCACTTT. The chain is built from TRBV7-6 and TRBJ1-6; D call uncertain. Germline V gene sequence: CDR1 SGHVS, CDR2 FNYEAQ. V lost 1 base to trimming and J lost 7 bases, with 5 bases between them. The CDR3 is 13 residues long.

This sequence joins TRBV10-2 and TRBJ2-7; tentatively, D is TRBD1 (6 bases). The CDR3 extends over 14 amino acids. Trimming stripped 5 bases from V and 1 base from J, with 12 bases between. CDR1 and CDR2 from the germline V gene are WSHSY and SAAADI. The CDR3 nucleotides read TGCGCCAGCAGTAGGCAGGGGCCTTCCTACGAGCAGTACTTC. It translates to CASSRQGPSYEQYF.

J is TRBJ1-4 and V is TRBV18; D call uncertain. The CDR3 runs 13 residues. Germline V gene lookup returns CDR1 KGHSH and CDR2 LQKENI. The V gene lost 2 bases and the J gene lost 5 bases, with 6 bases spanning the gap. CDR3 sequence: CASSPGLNEKLFF. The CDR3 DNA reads TGTGCCAGCTCACCAGGGCTGAATGAAAAACTGTTTTTT.

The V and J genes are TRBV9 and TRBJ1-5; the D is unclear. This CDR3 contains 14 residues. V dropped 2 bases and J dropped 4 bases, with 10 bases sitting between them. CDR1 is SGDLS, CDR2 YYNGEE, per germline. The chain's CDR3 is CASSVDGMNQPQHF. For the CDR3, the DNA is TGTGCCAGCAGCGTGGATGGGATGAATCAGCCCCAGCATTTT. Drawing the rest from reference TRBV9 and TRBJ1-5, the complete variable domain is DSGVTQTPKHLITATGQRVTLRCSPRSGDLSVYWYQQSLDQGLQFLIQYYNGEERAKGNILERFSAQQFPDLHSELNLSSLELGDSALYFCASSVDGMNQPQHFGDGTRLSIL.

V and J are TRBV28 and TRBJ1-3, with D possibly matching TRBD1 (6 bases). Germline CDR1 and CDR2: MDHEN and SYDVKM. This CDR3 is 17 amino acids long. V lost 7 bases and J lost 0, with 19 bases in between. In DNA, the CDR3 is TGTGCCAGCAAGATCCCGACAGGTCAAAGCTCTGGAAACACCATATATTTT. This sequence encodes CASKIPTGQSSGNTIYF.

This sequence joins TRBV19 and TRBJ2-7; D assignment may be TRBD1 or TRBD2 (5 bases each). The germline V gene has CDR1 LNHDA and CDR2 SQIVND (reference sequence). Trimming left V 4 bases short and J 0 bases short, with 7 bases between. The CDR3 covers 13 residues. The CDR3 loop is CASSTGRSYEQYF. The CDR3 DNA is TGTGCCAGTAGTACGGGACGCTCCTACGAGCAGTACTTC.

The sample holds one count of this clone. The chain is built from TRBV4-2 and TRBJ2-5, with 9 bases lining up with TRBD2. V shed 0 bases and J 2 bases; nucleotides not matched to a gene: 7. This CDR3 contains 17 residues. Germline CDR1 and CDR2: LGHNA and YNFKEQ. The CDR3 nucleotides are TGTGCCAGCAGCCAAGATGGTCCAGCGGGGGGACAAGAGACCCAGTACTTC. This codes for CASSQDGPAGGQETQYF.

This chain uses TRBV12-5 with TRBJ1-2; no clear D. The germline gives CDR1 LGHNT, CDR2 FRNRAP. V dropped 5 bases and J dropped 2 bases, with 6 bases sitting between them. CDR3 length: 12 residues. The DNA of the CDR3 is TGTGCTAGTGGTCTCAGAAACTATGGCTACACCTTC. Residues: CASGLRNYGYTF.

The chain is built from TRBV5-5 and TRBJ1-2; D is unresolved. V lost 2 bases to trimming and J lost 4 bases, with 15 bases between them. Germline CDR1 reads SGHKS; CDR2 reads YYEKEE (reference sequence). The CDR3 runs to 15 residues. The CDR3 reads CASSLTSGVLYGYTF. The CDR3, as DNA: TGTGCCAGCAGCTTAACGTCGGGCGTCCTCTATGGCTACACCTTC.

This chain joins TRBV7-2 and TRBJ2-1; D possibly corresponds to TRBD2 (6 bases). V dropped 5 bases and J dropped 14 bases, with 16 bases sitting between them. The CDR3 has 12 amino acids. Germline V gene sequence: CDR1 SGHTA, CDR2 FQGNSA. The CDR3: CASSRPGEQEFF. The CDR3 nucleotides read TGTGCCAGCAGCCGTCCGGGAGAACAGGAGTTCTTC.

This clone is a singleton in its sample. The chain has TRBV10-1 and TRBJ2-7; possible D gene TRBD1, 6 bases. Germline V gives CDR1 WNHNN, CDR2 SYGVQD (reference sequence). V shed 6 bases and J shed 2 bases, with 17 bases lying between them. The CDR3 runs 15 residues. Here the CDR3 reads CASSRVRRQAYEQYF. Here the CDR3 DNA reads TGCGCCAGCAGCCGAGTCCGAAGACAGGCCTACGAGCAGTACTTC.

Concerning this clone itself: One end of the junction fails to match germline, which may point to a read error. The CDR3 nucleotides are TGTGCCAGCAGCCGGGACGGGGATTTCCAGGACTTC. This translates into CASSRDGDFQDF. The rearrangement links TRBV6-6 to TRBJ2-7, with D perhaps given as TRBD1 or TRBD2 (5 bases each). Germline CDR1 and CDR2: MNHNY and SVGAGI (reference sequence). This CDR3 is built from 12 residues.

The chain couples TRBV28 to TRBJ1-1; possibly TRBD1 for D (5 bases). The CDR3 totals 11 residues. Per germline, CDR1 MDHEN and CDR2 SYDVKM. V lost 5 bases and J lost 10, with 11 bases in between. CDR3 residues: CASSERGVAFF. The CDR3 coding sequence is TGTGCCAGCAGTGAAAGAGGGGTAGCTTTCTTT.

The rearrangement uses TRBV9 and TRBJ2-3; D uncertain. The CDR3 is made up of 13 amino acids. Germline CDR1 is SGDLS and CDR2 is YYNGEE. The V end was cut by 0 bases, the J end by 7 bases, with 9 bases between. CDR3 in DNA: TGTGCCAGCAGCGTAGGAGGTGAGAATACGCAGTATTTT. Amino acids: CASSVGGENTQYF.

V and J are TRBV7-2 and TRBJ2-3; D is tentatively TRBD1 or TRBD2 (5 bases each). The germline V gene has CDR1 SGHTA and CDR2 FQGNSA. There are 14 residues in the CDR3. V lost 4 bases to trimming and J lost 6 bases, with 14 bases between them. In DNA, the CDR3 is TGTGCCAGCAGCTGGGGGAATGGACGGGATACGCAGTATTTT. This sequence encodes CASSWGNGRDTQYF.

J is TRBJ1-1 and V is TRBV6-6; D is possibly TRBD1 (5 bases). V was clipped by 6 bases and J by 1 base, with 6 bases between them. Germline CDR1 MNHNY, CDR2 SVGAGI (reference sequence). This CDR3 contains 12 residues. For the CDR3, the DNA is TGTGCCAGCAGAACAGGGAACACTGAAGCTTTCTTT. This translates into CASRTGNTEAFF.

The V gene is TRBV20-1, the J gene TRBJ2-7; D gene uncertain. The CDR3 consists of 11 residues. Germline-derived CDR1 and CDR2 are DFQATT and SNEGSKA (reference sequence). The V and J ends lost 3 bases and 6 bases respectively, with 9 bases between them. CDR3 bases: TGCAGTGCTAGGGACCTGGGCGAGCAGTACTTC. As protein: CSARDLGEQYF.

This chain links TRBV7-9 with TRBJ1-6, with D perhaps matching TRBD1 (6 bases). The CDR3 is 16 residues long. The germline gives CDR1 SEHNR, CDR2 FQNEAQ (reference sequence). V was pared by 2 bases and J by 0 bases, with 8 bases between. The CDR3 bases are TGTGCCAGCAGCTTAACAGGGAGCTCCTATAATTCACCCCTCCACTTT. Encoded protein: CASSLTGSSYNSPLHF.

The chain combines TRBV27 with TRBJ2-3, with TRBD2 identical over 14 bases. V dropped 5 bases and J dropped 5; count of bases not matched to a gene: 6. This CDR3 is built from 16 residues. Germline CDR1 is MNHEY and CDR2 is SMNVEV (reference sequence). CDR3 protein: CASSSAGTSGRDTQYF. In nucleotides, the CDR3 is TGTGCCAGCAGTAGCGCCGGGACTAGCGGGAGAGATACGCAGTATTTT.